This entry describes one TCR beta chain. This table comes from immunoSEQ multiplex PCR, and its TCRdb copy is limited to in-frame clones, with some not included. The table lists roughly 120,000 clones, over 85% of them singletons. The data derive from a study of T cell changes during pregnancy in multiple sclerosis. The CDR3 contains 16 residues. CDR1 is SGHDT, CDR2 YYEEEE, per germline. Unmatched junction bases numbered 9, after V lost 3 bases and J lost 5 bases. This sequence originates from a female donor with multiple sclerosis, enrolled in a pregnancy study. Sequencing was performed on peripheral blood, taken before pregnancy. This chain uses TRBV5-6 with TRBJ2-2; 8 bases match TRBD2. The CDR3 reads CASSWVGREGTGELFF. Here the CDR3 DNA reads TGTGCCAGCAGCTGGGTAGGACGGGAGGGAACCGGGGAGCTGTTTTTT.